This TCR beta chain was obtained from a study of radiotherapy plus CTLA-4 blockade in lung cancer. Study-wide results and limits: Dynamics of early blood T cell clones, together with interferon-beta, were reportedly the best predictors of response.

This clone is a singleton in its sample. What it recognizes is unknown. TCRdb's table, derived via immunoSEQ multiplex PCR, lists solely in-frame clones and lacks some. This sample carries roughly 100,000 clones, more than 70% of them seen once, and the ten largest clones take over 2%. CTLA-4 blockade with ipilimumab, together with focal radiation, was given to patients with chemo-refractory metastatic non-small-cell lung cancer. The specimen comprised peripheral blood, sampled from a patient treated with radiotherapy plus ipilimumab. This clonotype was obtained from a human donor with non-small cell lung cancer that progressed on radiotherapy plus ipilimumab. Some clones in this sample may be carry-over from other donors' samples.

CDR3 amino acids: CASSLGQGYTEAFF. As DNA, the CDR3 is TGTGCCAGTAGTTTGGGACAGGGCTACACTGAAGCTTTCTTT. The V and J genes are TRBV19 and TRBJ1-1; 9 nucleotides match TRBD1. The CDR3 runs to 14 residues. V was pared by 5 bases and J by 3 bases, with 4 bases of the junction left unmatched. Germline-derived CDR1 and CDR2 are LNHDA and SQIVND (reference sequence).